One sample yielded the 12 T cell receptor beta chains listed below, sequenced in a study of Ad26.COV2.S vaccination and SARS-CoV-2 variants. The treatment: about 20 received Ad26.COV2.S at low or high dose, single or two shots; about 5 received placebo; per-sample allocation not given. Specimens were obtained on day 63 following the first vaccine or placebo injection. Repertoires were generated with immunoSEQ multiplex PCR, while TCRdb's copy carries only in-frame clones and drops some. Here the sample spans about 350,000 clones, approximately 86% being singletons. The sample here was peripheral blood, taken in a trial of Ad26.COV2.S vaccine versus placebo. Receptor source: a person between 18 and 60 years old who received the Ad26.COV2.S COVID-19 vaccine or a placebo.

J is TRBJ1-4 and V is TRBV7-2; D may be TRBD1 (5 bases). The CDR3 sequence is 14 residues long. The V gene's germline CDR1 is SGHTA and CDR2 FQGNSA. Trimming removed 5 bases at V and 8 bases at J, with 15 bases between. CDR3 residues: CASSPVPGPEKLFF. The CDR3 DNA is TGTGCCAGCAGCCCAGTCCCGGGACCCGAAAAACTGTTTTTT.

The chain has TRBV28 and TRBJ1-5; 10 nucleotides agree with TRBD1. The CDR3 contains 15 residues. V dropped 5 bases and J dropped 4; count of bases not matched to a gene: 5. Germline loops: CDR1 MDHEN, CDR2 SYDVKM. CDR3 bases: TGTGCCAGCAGTCCACCGGGACAGGGGAATCAGCCCCAGCATTTT. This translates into CASSPPGQGNQPQHF.

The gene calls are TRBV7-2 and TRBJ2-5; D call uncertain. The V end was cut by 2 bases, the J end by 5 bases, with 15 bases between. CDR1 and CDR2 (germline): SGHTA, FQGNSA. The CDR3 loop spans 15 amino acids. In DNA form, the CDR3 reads TGTGCCAGCAGCTTAAGTTACGAAGGTCGGGAGACCCAGTACTTC. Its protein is CASSLSYEGRETQYF. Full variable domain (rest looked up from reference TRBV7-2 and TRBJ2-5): GAGVSQSPSNKVTEKGKDVELRCDPISGHTALYWYRQSLGQGLEFLIYFQGNSAPDKSGLPSDRFSAERTGGSVSTLTIQRTQQEDSAVYLCASSLSYEGRETQYFGPGTRLLVL.

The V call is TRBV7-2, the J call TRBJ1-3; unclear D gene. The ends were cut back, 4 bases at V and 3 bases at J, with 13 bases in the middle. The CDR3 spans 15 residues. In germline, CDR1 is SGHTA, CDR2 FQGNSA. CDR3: CASSSLRGGGNTIYF. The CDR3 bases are TGTGCCAGCAGCTCCCTTCGGGGAGGTGGAAACACCATATATTTT.

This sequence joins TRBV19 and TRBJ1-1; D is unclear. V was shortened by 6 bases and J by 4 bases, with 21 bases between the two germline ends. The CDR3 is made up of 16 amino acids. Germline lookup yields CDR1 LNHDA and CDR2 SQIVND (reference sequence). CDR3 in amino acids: CASSEWGGVSGTEAFF. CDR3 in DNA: TGTGCCAGTAGCGAATGGGGTGGGGTTTCGGGCACTGAAGCTTTCTTT.

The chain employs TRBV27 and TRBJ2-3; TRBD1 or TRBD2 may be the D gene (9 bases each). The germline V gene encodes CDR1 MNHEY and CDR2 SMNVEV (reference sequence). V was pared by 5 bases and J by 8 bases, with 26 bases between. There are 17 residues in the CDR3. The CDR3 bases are TGTGCCAGCAGTCTCACCCCGGGGCTAGCGGGACAGGGTACGCAGTATTTT. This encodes CASSLTPGLAGQGTQYF.

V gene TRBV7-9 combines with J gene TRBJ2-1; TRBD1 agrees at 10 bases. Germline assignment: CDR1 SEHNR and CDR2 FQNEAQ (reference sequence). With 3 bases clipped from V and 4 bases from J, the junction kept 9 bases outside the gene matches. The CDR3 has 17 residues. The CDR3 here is CASSLDDRGLRYNEQFF. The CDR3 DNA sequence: TGTGCCAGCAGCTTGGATGACAGGGGGCTTAGGTACAATGAGCAGTTCTTC.

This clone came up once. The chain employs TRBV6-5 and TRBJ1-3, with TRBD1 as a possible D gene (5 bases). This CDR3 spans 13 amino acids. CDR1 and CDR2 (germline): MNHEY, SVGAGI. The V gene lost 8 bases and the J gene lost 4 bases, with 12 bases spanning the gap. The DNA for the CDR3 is TGTGCCAGCCGGGGGGTACCCGGAAACACCATATATTTT. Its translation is CASRGVPGNTIYF.

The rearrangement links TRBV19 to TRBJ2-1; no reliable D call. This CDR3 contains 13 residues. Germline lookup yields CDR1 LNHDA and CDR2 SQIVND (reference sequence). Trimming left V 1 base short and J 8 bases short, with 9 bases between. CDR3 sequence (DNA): TGTGCCAGTAGTATAGCTCGTCTCTATGAGCAGTTCTTC. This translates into CASSIARLYEQFF. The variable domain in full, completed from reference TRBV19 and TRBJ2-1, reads DGGITQSPKYLFRKEGQNVTLSCEQNLNHDAMYWYRQDPGQGLRLIYYSQIVNDFQKGDIAEGYSVSREKKESFPLTVTSAQKNPTAFYLCASSIARLYEQFFGPGTRLTVL.

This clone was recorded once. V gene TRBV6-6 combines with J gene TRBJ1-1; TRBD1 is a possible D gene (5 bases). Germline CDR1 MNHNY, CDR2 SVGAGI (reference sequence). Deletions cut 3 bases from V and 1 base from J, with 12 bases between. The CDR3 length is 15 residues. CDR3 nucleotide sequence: TGTGCCAGCAGTTATCCGCCAGGGAGGAACACTGAAGCTTTCTTT. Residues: CASSYPPGRNTEAFF.

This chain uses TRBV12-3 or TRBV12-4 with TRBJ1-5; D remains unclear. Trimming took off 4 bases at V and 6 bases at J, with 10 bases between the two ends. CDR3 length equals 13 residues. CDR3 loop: CASSSPPGQPQHF. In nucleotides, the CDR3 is TGTGCCAGCAGTTCCCCCCCCGGTCAGCCCCAGCATTTT.

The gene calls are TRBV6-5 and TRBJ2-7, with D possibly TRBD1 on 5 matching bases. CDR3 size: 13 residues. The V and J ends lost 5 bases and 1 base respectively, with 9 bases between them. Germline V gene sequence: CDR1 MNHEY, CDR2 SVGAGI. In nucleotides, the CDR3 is TGTGCCAGCAGTATTGACAGATCCTACGAGCAGTACTTC. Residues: CASSIDRSYEQYF.